Described below is a single T cell receptor beta chain sequence and its context. Germline is not matched at one junction end, which may reflect a read error. Germline loops: CDR1 SSHAT, CDR2 FNYEAQ (reference sequence). CDR3 length: 14 residues. Sequencing was performed with immunoSEQ multiplex PCR; in TCRdb, only in-frame clones are kept and a portion is missing. Among approximately 50,000 clones listed, around 79% were seen once. The data originate from a study of blood T cell repertoires in COVID-19. This chain joins TRBV7-7 and TRBJ2-5; maybe TRBD1 (6 bases). Sequenced: peripheral blood. The receptor comes from a man in his sixties or seventies with acute or convalescent COVID-19. CDR3 sequence: CASSSQDRQETQYF. The CDR3, as DNA: TGTGCTAGCAGCTCTCAGGACAGACAAGAGACCCAGTACTTC. The entire variable domain, with the rest obtained from reference TRBV7-7 and TRBJ2-5, is as follows: GAGVSQSPRYKVTKRGQDVTLRCDPISSHATLYWYQQALGQGPEFLTYFNYEAQPDKSGLPSDRFSAERPEGSISTLTIQRTEQRDSAMYRCASSSQDRQETQYFGPGTRLLVL.